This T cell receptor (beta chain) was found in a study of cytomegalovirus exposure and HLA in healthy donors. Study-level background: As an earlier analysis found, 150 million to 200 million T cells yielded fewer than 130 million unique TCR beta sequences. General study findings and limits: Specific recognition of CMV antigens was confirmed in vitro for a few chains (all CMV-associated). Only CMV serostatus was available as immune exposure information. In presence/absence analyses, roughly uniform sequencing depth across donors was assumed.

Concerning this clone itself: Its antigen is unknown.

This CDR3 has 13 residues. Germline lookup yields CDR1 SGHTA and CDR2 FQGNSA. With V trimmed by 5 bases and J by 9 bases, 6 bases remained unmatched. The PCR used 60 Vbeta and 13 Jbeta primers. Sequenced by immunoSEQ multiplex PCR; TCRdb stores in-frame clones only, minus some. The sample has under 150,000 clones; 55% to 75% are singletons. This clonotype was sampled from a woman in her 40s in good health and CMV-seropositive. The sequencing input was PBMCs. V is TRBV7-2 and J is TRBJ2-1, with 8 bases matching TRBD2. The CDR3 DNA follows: TGTGCCAGCAGCAAAAAGCGGGAGAGTGAGCAGTTCTTC. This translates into CASSKKRESEQFF.